This T cell receptor (beta chain) originates from a study of Ad26.COV2.S vaccination and SARS-CoV-2 variants. Clones were read by immunoSEQ multiplex PCR, and TCRdb kept only the in-frame ones, dropping some. Of around 380,000 clones listed, 70% to 90% are singletons. The CDR3 length is 14 residues. From germline, CDR1 is LGHDT and CDR2 YNNKEL (reference sequence). Deletions cut 1 base from V and 5 bases from J, with 10 bases between. The sample's treatment: 15 to 20 received Ad26.COV2.S at low or high dose, single or two shots; about 5 received placebo; per-sample allocation not given. Sampling was done on day 63 after the first vaccine or placebo injection.

The sample was peripheral blood, taken in a trial of Ad26.COV2.S vaccine versus placebo. V gene TRBV3-1 (or the pseudogene TRBV3-2) combines with J gene TRBJ2-3; D gene uncertain. This clonotype originated in a person between 18 and 65 years old who received the Ad26.COV2.S COVID-19 vaccine or a placebo. This chain's CDR3 is CASSQAPGGDTQYF. The CDR3 coding sequence is TGTGCCAGCAGCCAAGCCCCGGGTGGAGATACGCAGTATTTT.